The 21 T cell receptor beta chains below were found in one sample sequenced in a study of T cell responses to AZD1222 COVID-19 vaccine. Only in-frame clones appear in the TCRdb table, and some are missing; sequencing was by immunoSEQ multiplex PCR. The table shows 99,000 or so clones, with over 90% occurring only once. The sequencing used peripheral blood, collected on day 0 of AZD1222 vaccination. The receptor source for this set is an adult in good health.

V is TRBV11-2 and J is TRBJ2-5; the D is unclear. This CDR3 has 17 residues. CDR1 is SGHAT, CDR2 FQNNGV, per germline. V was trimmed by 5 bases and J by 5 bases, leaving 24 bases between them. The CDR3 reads CASSPMALRRGGETQYF. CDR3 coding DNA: TGTGCCAGCAGCCCCATGGCGTTGCGGCGCGGTGGGGAGACCCAGTACTTC.

CDR3 sequence: CATSRAPGAGSGEQYF. CDR3 coding DNA: TGTGCCACCAGCAGAGCCCCAGGAGCGGGGAGTGGCGAGCAGTACTTC. The genes are TRBV15 and TRBJ2-7, with 7 nucleotides matching TRBD2. CDR3 length: 16 amino acids. V was pared by 1 base and J by 6 bases, with 12 bases of the junction left unmatched. The germline V gene has CDR1 LNHNV and CDR2 YYDKDF (reference sequence).

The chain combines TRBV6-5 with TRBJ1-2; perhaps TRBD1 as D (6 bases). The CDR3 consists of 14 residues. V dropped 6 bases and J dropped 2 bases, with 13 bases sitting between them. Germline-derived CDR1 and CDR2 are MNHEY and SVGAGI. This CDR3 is CASRDSNINYGYTF. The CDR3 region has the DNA TGTGCCAGCAGGGACAGCAACATCAACTATGGCTACACCTTC.

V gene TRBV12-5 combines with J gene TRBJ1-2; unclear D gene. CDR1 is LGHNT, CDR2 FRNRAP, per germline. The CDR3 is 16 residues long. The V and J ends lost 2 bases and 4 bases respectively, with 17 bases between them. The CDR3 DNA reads TGTGCTAGTGGTTTGAAGGGAAAGCGAAAAATCTATGGCTACACCTTC. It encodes CASGLKGKRKIYGYTF.

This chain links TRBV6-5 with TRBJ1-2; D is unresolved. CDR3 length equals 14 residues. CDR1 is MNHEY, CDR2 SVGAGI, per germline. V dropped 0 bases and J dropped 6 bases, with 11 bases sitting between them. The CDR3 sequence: CASSYSSGFNGYTF. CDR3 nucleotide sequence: TGTGCCAGCAGTTACTCCTCCGGGTTTAATGGCTACACCTTC.

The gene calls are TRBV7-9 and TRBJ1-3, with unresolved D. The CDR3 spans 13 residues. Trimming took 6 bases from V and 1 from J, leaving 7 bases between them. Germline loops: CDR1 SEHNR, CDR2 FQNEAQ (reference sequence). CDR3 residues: CASRATSGNTIYF. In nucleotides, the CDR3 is TGTGCCAGCAGGGCTACATCTGGAAACACCATATATTTT.

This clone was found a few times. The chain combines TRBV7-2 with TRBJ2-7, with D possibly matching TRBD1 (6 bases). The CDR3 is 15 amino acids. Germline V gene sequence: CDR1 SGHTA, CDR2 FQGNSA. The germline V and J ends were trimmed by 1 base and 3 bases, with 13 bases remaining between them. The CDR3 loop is CASSLDRDPIYEQYF. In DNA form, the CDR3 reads TGTGCCAGCAGCTTAGACAGGGACCCAATCTACGAGCAGTACTTC.

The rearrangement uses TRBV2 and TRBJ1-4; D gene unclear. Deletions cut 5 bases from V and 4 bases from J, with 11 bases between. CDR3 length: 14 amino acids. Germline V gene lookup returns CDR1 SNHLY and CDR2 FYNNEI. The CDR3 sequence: CASSTGRINEKLFF. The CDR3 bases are TGTGCCAGCAGTACGGGCAGGATTAATGAAAAACTGTTTTTT.

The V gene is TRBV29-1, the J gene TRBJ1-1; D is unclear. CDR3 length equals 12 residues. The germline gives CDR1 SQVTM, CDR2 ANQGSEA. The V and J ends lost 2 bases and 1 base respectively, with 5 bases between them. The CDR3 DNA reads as TGCAGCGTTGAACGGGAGAACACTGAAGCTTTCTTT. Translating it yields CSVERENTEAFF.

In DNA form, the CDR3 reads TGTGCCAGCAGTAATTCAGGGGGCTGGGACACTGAAGCTTTCTTT. Translating it yields CASSNSGGWDTEAFF. The chain employs TRBV6-5 and TRBJ1-1, with 8 bases lining up with TRBD1. V shed 5 bases, J shed 3 bases, and the junction held 8 bases outside the gene matches. The CDR3 contains 15 residues. Germline CDR1 MNHEY, CDR2 SVGAGI.

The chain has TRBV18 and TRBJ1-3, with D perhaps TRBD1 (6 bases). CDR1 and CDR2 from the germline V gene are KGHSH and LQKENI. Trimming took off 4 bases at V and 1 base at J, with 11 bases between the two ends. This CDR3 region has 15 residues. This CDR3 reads CASSRRTDSGNTIYF. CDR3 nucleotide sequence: TGTGCCAGCTCACGCCGGACAGATTCTGGAAACACCATATATTTT. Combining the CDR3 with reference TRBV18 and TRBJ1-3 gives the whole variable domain NAGVMQNPRHLVRRRGQEARLRCSPMKGHSHVYWYRQLPEEGLKFMVYLQKENIIDESGMPKERFSAEFPKEGPSILRIQQVVRGDSAAYFCASSRRTDSGNTIYFGEGSWLTVV.

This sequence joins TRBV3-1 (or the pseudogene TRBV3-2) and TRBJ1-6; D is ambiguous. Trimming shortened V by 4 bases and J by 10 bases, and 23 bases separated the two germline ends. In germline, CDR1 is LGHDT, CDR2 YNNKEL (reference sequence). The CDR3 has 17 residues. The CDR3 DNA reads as TGTGCCAGCAGCCTGGGAACTCGGACTCTCAAGGGATCACCCCTCCACTTT. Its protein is CASSLGTRTLKGSPLHF.

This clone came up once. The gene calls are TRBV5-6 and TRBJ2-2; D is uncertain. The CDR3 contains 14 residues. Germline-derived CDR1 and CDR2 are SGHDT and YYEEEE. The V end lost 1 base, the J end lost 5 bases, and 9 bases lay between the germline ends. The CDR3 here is CASSLLGLTGELFF. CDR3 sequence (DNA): TGTGCCAGCAGCTTGTTAGGATTAACCGGGGAGCTGTTTTTT.

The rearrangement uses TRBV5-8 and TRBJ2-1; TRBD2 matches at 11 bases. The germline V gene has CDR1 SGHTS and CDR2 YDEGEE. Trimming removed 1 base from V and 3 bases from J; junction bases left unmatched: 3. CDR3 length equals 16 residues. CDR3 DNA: TGTGCCAGCAGCTTGTATGGGACTAGCGGCTACAATGAGCAGTTCTTC. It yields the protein CASSLYGTSGYNEQFF.

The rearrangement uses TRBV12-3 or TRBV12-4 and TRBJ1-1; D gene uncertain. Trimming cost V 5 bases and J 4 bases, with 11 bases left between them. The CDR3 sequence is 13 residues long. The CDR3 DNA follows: TGTGCCAGCAGTCCGTCGTTTCCCACTGAAGCTTTCTTT. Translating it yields CASSPSFPTEAFF.

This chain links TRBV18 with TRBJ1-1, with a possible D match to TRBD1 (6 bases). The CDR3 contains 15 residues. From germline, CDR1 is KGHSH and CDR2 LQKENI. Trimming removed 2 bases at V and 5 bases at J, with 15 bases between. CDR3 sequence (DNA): TGTGCCAGCTCACCATATACAGGGCAAGGGACTGAAGCTTTCTTT. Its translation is CASSPYTGQGTEAFF.

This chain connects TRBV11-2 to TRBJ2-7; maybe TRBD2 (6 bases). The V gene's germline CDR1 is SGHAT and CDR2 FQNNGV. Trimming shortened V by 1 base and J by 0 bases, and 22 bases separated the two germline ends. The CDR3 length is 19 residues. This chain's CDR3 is CASSLGSHGDSRGSYEQYF. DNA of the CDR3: TGTGCCAGCAGCTTAGGATCTCACGGGGACTCACGGGGCTCCTACGAGCAGTACTTC.

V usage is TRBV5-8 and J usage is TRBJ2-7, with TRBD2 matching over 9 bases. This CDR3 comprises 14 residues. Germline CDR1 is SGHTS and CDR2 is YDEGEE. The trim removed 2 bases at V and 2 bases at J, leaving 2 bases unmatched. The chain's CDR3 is CASSFSGSPYEQYF. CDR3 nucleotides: TGTGCCAGCAGCTTTAGCGGGAGCCCCTACGAGCAGTACTTC.

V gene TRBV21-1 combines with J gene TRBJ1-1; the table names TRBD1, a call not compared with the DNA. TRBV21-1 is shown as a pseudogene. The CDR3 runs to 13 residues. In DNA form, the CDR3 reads TGTGCCAGCAGCCTCAGGGCGAACACTGAAGCTTTCTTT. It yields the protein CASSLRANTEAFF.

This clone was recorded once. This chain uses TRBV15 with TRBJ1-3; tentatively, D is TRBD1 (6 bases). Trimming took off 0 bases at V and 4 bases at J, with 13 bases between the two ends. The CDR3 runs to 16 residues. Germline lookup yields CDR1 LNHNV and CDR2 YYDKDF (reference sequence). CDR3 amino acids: CATSREGALGGNTIYF. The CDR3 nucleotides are TGTGCCACCAGCAGAGAGGGGGCCTTGGGGGGAAACACCATATATTTT.

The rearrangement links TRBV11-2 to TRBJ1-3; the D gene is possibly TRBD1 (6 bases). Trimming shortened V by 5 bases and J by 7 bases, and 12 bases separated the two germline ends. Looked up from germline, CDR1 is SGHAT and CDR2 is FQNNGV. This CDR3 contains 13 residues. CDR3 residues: CASSLTGINTIYF. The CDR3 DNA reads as TGTGCCAGCAGCCTGACAGGCATCAACACCATATATTTT.